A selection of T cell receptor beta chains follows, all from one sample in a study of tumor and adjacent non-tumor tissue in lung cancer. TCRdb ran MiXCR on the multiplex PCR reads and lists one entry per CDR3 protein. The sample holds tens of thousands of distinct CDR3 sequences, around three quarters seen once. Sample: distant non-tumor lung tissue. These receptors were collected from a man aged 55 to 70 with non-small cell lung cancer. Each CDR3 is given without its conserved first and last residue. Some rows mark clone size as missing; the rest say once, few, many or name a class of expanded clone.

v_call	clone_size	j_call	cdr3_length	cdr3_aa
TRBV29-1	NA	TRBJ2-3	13	RVQTGAGSTDTQY
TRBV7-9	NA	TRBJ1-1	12	ASSTQGRWTETF
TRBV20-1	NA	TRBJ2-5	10	SAEGDGETEY
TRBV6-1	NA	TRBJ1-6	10	DSSDRRSPLH
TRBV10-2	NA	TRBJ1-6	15	ASNQPWTGAYNSPLH
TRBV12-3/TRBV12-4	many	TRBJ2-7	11	ASSASLIGEQY
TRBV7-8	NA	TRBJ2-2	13	ASSLDRVDTGERF
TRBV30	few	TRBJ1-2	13	AWSPVGRGLYGYT
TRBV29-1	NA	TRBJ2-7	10	SVVRVGDEQY
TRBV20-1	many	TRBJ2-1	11	SARGGAYNEQF
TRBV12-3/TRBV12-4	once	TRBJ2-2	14	ASSPGTGWNTGELF
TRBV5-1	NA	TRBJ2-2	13	ASSLQSGSTGELF
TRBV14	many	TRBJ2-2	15	ASSQEDGFGGTGELF
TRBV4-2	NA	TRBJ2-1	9	VSSQGGEQF
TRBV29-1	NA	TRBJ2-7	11	SVEGGQVGDQN
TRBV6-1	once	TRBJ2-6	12	ASSEGSGANILT
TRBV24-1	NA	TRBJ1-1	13	PRGRGAAENTEAF
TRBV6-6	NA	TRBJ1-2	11	ASSPGGGEGYS
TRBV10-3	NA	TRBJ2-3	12	AISGLAESDTQY
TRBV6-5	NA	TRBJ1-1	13	ASSYVGLVYTEAF
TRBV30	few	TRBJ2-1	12	VWDGAGGPNEQF
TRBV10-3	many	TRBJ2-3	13	AISGGLYSTDTQY
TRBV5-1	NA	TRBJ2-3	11	ASSNRWVDTQY
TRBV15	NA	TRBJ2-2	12	ATSSGEDTGELF
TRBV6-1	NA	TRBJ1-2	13	ASSVVAGEAFGYT
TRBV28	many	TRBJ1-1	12	ASSPQDRATEAF
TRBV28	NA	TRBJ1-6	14	ARSGTGSSYNSPLH
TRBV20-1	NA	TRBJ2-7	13	SARVERDLRGEQY
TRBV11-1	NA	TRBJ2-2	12	ASIYTSDTGELS
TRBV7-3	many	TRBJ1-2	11	ASSQQNNYGYT
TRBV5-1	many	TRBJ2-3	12	ASSLEQGTDTQY
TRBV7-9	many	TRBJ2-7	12	ASSSSGGSYEQY
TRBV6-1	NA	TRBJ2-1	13	ASSEVPRLGYEQF
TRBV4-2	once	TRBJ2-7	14	TSSRSDTSGSYEQY
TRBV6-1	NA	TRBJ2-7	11	ARFTSGIYEQY
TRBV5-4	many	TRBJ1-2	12	ASTPGVGTYGYT
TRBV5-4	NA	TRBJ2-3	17	TSSLAFTASGRGTDMQY
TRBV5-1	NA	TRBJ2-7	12	ASSLEPGVDEQY
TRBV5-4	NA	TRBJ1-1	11	ASNLTGETEAF
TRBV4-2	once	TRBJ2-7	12	ASGPTGGMDDQY
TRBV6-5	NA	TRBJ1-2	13	ANSTGQWTNYGYT